These 27 T cell receptor beta chains originate from one sample sequenced in a study of cytomegalovirus exposure and HLA in healthy donors. Sequenced by immunoSEQ multiplex PCR; TCRdb stores in-frame clones only, minus some. This sample has roughly 140,000 clones; 85% to 90% occur once, and the top ten carry about 3.1%. The sample taken for sequencing was PBMCs. The receptors originated from a woman between 18 and 30 years old in good health and CMV-seropositive.

The chain links TRBV5-1 to TRBJ2-2; TRBD2 matches at 14 bases. J lost 0 bases, V lost 4 bases, and 5 bases had no gene match. This CDR3 comprises 18 residues. Germline values: CDR1 SGHRS, CDR2 YFSETQ. The chain's CDR3 is CASSPGLAGVPNTGELFF. CDR3 coding DNA: TGCGCCAGCAGCCCGGGACTAGCGGGAGTTCCGAACACCGGGGAGCTGTTTTTT. Full variable domain (remainder filled in from reference TRBV5-1 and TRBJ2-2): KAGVTQTPRYLIKTRGQQVTLSCSPISGHRSVSWYQQTPGQGLQFLFEYFSETQRNKGNFPGRFSGRQFSNSRSEMNVSTLELGDSALYLCASSPGLAGVPNTGELFFGEGSRLTVL.

The chain recombines TRBV6-5 with TRBJ2-3; TRBD2 aligns across 9 bases. With 2 bases clipped from V and 1 base from J, the junction kept 1 base outside the gene matches. CDR1 MNHEY and CDR2 SVGAGI come from the germline V gene. The CDR3 is 15 amino acids. CDR3 sequence: CASSYAGGRTDTQYF. CDR3 sequence (DNA): TGTGCCAGCAGTTACGCGGGAGGGCGCACAGATACGCAGTATTTT.

The chain has TRBV5-1 and TRBJ2-3; D gene uncertain. Trimming left V 2 bases short and J 4 bases short, with 5 bases between. Per the germline V gene, CDR1 is SGHRS and CDR2 is YFSETQ. The length of the CDR3 is 12 residues. CDR3 protein: CASSLQSDTQYF. The CDR3 DNA is TGCGCCAGCAGCTTACAGTCAGATACGCAGTATTTT.

The chain employs TRBV28 and TRBJ1-5; 7 bases align to TRBD1. The CDR3 is 15 amino acids. From germline, CDR1 is MDHEN and CDR2 SYDVKM. J gave up 3 bases and V 4 bases, and 6 bases lay outside the gene matches. CDR3 region: CASSSYGTDNQPQHF. CDR3 sequence (DNA): TGTGCCAGCAGTTCTTACGGGACAGACAATCAGCCCCAGCATTTT.

CDR3 nucleotides: TGCGCCAGCAGTGAGTCGGAGCGCTACGAGCAGTACTTC. It is translated as CASSESERYEQYF. The V and J genes are TRBV10-1 and TRBJ2-7; no definite D call. The CDR3 totals 13 residues. Trimming took 0 bases from V and 3 from J, leaving 6 bases between them. CDR1 and CDR2 (germline): WNHNN, SYGVQD (reference sequence).

V gene TRBV18 combines with J gene TRBJ2-7, with D hard to call. Trimming pared 4 bases from V and 1 base from J, leaving 8 bases between. The CDR3 is 13 residues long. Germline CDR1 and CDR2: KGHSH and LQKENI. The CDR3 reads CASSLLESYEQYF. The DNA of the CDR3 is TGTGCCAGCTCACTGCTAGAGTCCTACGAGCAGTACTTC.

The V gene is TRBV6-5, the J gene TRBJ1-1; D is unresolved. CDR1 is MNHEY, CDR2 SVGAGI, per germline. Trimming cost V 6 bases and J 0 bases, with 8 bases left between them. The CDR3 sequence is 13 residues long. CDR3 protein: CASSPQMNTEAFF. The CDR3 DNA reads as TGTGCCAGCAGCCCACAGATGAACACTGAAGCTTTCTTT.

The chain is built from TRBV10-3 and TRBJ1-1, with a possible D match to TRBD1 (5 bases). Germline assignment: CDR1 ENHRY and CDR2 SYGVKD. The CDR3 length is 14 residues. Trimming shortened V by 0 bases and J by 6 bases, and 11 bases separated the two germline ends. CDR3: CAISESSQGSEAFF. The DNA of the CDR3 is TGTGCCATCAGTGAGTCGAGTCAGGGATCTGAAGCTTTCTTT.

The rearrangement links TRBV28 to TRBJ1-1, with no clear D. CDR1 and CDR2 (germline): MDHEN, SYDVKM. This CDR3 has 15 amino acids. V was trimmed by 2 bases and J by 0 bases, leaving 10 bases between them. CDR3 in DNA: TGTGCCAGCAGTTTAAGGCGGATCATGAACACTGAAGCTTTCTTT. As protein: CASSLRRIMNTEAFF.

This rearrangement joins TRBV2 to TRBJ2-7; D ambiguous. V lost 2 bases and J 3 bases, leaving 2 bases between the germline ends. This CDR3 has 11 amino acids. CDR1 SNHLY and CDR2 FYNNEI come from the germline V gene. The CDR3 DNA reads as TGTGCCAGCAGTGAACACTACGAGCAGTACTTC. It yields the protein CASSEHYEQYF.

This clone was observed a single time. The chain uses TRBV5-4 and TRBJ1-2, with D tentatively TRBD1 (6 bases). Germline CDR1 is SGHNT and CDR2 is YYREEE (reference sequence). The CDR3 is made up of 15 amino acids. The V end was cut by 0 bases, the J end by 3 bases, with 12 bases between. CDR3 bases: TGTGCCAGCAGCTTGGCTAGGGGGTCTGACTATGGCTACACCTTC. Protein product: CASSLARGSDYGYTF. Looking up the rest from reference TRBV5-4 and TRBJ1-2 gives the full variable domain: ETGVTQSPTHLIKTRGQQVTLRCSSQSGHNTVSWYQQALGQGPQFIFQYYREEENGRGNFPPRFSGLQFPNYSSELNVNALELDDSALYLCASSLARGSDYGYTFGSGTRLTVV.

The chain couples TRBV29-1 to TRBJ2-1; TRBD2 matches 8 bases. There are 17 residues in the CDR3. CDR1 and CDR2 (germline): SQVTM, ANQGSEA. V lost 4 bases, J lost 0 bases, and 11 bases stayed unmatched. The CDR3 DNA is TGCAGCGTTGTTTATCTAGCGGGCTCCTCCTCCTACAATGAGCAGTTCTTC. It codes for CSVVYLAGSSSYNEQFF.

The chain couples TRBV4-3 to TRBJ1-2; 11 nucleotides line up with TRBD1. Germline assignment: CDR1 LGHNA and CDR2 YSLEER. The V and J ends lost 7 bases and 4 bases, in that order; junction bases with no gene match: 5. The CDR3 is 14 residues long. The CDR3, as DNA: TGCGCCAGCACCCGGGACAGGGGGACCTATGGCTACACCTTC. Its protein product is CASTRDRGTYGYTF.

This clone came up a few times. The gene calls are TRBV28 and TRBJ2-6, with D perhaps matching TRBD2 (6 bases). The CDR3 is made up of 14 amino acids. Germline CDR1 reads MDHEN; CDR2 reads SYDVKM. The ends were cut back, 5 bases at V and 2 bases at J, with 7 bases in the middle. The CDR3: CASSGGTGANVLTF. CDR3 nucleotides: TGTGCCAGCAGTGGAGGGACTGGGGCCAACGTCCTGACTTTC. The whole variable domain, filled in from reference TRBV28 and TRBJ2-6, reads DVKVTQSSRYLVKRTGEKVFLECVQDMDHENMFWYRQDPGLGLRLIYFSYDVKMKEKGDIPEGYSVSREKKERFSLILESASTNQTSMYLCASSGGTGANVLTFGAGSRLTVL.

The rearrangement uses TRBV25-1 and TRBJ2-7; 7 nucleotides align to TRBD1. Germline V lookup: CDR1 MGHDK, CDR2 SYGVNS. Unmatched junction bases numbered 5, after V lost 2 bases and J lost 4 bases. The CDR3 spans 14 residues. CDR3 loop: CASSEPDRSYEQYF. The CDR3 nucleotides are TGTGCCAGCAGTGAACCGGACAGGTCATACGAGCAGTACTTC.

This clone occurred once. This chain joins TRBV13 and TRBJ2-3; TRBD1 is a possible D gene (6 bases). The length of the CDR3 is 14 residues. V gave up 5 bases and J gave up 2 bases, with 11 bases separating them. Germline CDR1 is PRHDT and CDR2 is FYEKMQ (reference sequence). CDR3 in DNA: TGTGCCAGCAGCATCGGACAGTTCACAGATACGCAGTATTTT. The encoded protein is CASSIGQFTDTQYF.

The chain is built from TRBV6-5 and TRBJ2-1; TRBD1 agrees at 9 bases. Germline assignment: CDR1 MNHEY and CDR2 SVGAGI. Trimming took 6 bases from V and 4 from J; bases not matched to a gene: 7. The CDR3 extends over 15 amino acids. The CDR3 nucleotides are TGTGCCAGCAGCACCCGGGACAGGGTATACAATGAGCAGTTCTTC. Translating gives CASSTRDRVYNEQFF.

As regards this clone: A read error may produce the germline difference seen at one junction end. J is TRBJ2-3 and V is TRBV30; D possibly corresponds to TRBD1 (6 bases). The germline CDR1 and CDR2 sequences are GTSNPN and SVGIG (reference sequence). This CDR3 is built from 11 residues. The CDR3 sequence is CAWSQSSTGVF. The DNA of the CDR3 is TGTGCCTGGAGTCAAAGTTCGACAGGAGTTTTT. Full variable domain (remainder filled in from reference TRBV30 and TRBJ2-3): SQTIHQWPATLVQPVGSPLSLECTVEGTSNPNLYWYRQAAGRGLQLLFYSVGIGQISSEVPQNLSASRPQDRQFILSSKKLLLSDSGFYLCAWSQSSTGVFGPGTRLTVL.

The CDR3: CASADPSGISYEQYF. The CDR3 DNA reads TGTGCCAGTGCCGATCCAAGCGGGATTTCCTACGAGCAGTACTTC. The chain uses TRBV19 and TRBJ2-7, with 7 positions matching TRBD2. Germline CDR1 LNHDA, CDR2 SQIVND (reference sequence). CDR3 length: 15 amino acids. The J segment lost 1 base and the V segment lost 8 bases, leaving 11 bases of the junction unmatched.

The rearrangement uses TRBV9 and TRBJ2-7; D may be TRBD1 (5 bases). CDR1 is SGDLS and CDR2 is YYNGEE in the germline V gene. Trimming took off 4 bases at V and 3 bases at J, with 11 bases between the two ends. This CDR3 has 13 amino acids. The CDR3: CASSPGHFYEQYF. The CDR3, as DNA: TGTGCCAGCAGCCCAGGACACTTCTACGAGCAGTACTTC. The variable domain in full, completed from reference TRBV9 and TRBJ2-7, reads DSGVTQTPKHLITATGQRVTLRCSPRSGDLSVYWYQQSLDQGLQFLIQYYNGEERAKGNILERFSAQQFPDLHSELNLSSLELGDSALYFCASSPGHFYEQYFGPGTRLTVT.

The chain recombines TRBV6-5 with TRBJ1-2; 8 nucleotides agree with TRBD1. From germline, CDR1 is MNHEY and CDR2 SVGAGI. The V segment lost 7 bases and the J segment 6 bases; nucleotides outside the gene matches: 7. The CDR3 loop spans 13 amino acids. CDR3 residues: CASTLNRGNGYTF. As DNA, the CDR3 is TGTGCCAGCACTCTCAACAGGGGGAATGGCTACACCTTC.

The genes are TRBV5-4 and TRBJ2-5; TRBD2 agrees at 10 bases. The CDR3 runs 17 residues. The ends lost 3 bases at V and 1 base at J; junction bases unmatched: 9. The germline V gene encodes CDR1 SGHNT and CDR2 YYREEE (reference sequence). CDR3 amino acids: CASSWPGASGGQETQYF. The CDR3 region has the DNA TGTGCCAGCAGCTGGCCAGGGGCTAGCGGGGGCCAAGAGACCCAGTACTTC. Full variable domain (missing parts from reference TRBV5-4 and TRBJ2-5): ETGVTQSPTHLIKTRGQQVTLRCSSQSGHNTVSWYQQALGQGPQFIFQYYREEENGRGNFPPRFSGLQFPNYSSELNVNALELDDSALYLCASSWPGASGGQETQYFGPGTRLLVL.

The chain links TRBV7-8 to TRBJ1-5; 7 positions match TRBD1. The CDR3 has 14 amino acids. V lost 5 bases and J lost 3; bases outside the gene matches: 4. CDR1 is SGHVS and CDR2 is FQNEAQ in the germline V gene. CDR3: CASSRGQVNQPQHF. Here the CDR3 DNA reads TGTGCCAGCAGCAGAGGACAGGTCAATCAGCCCCAGCATTTT.

This chain joins TRBV6-1 and TRBJ1-1, with TRBD1 as a possible D gene (5 bases). Germline CDR1 MNHNS, CDR2 SASEGT. The CDR3 is made up of 15 amino acids. V lost 5 bases and J lost 5, with 18 bases in between. CDR3 amino acids: CASSHRGLRVTEAFF. The CDR3 DNA is TGTGCCAGCAGTCACCGGGGACTGAGGGTAACTGAAGCTTTCTTT.

This chain connects TRBV5-1 to TRBJ2-2; D perhaps matches TRBD1 (5 bases). CDR3 length equals 16 residues. Between the trimmed V and J ends, which lost 0 bases and 5 bases, there was a span of 14 bases. Germline V gene sequence: CDR1 SGHRS, CDR2 YFSETQ. CDR3 sequence reads: CASSLAGRVMTGELFF. CDR3 nucleotide sequence: TGCGCCAGCAGCTTGGCGGGCAGGGTTATGACCGGGGAGCTGTTTTTT.

The rearrangement uses TRBV30 and TRBJ2-7, with 10 bases lining up with TRBD2. V was pared by 2 bases and J by 3 bases, with 4 bases of the junction left unmatched. The CDR3 spans 14 residues. Germline V gives CDR1 GTSNPN, CDR2 SVGIG (reference sequence). The CDR3 sequence: CAWSFSSGSYEQYF. The CDR3 coding sequence is TGTGCCTGGAGTTTTTCTAGCGGGAGCTACGAGCAGTACTTC.

The chain has TRBV30 and TRBJ1-2; D unresolved. Germline CDR1 GTSNPN, CDR2 SVGIG (reference sequence). V shed 0 bases and J shed 6 bases, with 5 bases lying between them. CDR3 length: 11 amino acids. This chain's CDR3 is CAWSVAHGYTF. In nucleotides, the CDR3 is TGTGCCTGGAGTGTAGCGCATGGCTACACCTTC.